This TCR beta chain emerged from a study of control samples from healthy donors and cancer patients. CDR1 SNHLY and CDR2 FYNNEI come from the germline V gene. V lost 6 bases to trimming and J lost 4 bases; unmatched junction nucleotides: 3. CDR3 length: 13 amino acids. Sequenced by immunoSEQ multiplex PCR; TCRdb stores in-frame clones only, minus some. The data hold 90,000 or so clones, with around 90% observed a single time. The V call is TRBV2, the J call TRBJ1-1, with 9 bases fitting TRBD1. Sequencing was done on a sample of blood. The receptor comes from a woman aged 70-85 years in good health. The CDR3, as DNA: TGTGCCAGCAGGGGGACAGGGAGCACTGAAGCTTTCTTT. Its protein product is CASRGTGSTEAFF.